These T cell receptor beta chains were read from a single sample in a study of blood T cell repertoires in COVID-19. The table came from immunoSEQ multiplex PCR; TCRdb's copy has only in-frame clones and leaves some out. The repertoire holds 230,000 or so clones, 65% to 90% seen once, with over 1.2% in the top ten. The sample consisted of peripheral blood. The receptor set was obtained from a woman aged 40 to 50 who had recovered from COVID-19. Each CDR3 is given without its conserved first and last residue.

j_gene: TRBJ1-2
v_gene: TRBV6-2/TRBV6-3
CDR3aa: ASSYSGTNYGYT

j_gene: TRBJ1-2
v_gene: TRBV6-5
CDR3aa: ASRTGAVYGYT

j_gene: TRBJ1-1
v_gene: TRBV5-1
CDR3aa: ASSLGTGGWVTEAF

j_gene: TRBJ2-1
v_gene: TRBV9
CDR3aa: ASSEPPVRGANNEQF

j_gene: TRBJ1-1
v_gene: TRBV30
CDR3aa: AWSAKQGRNTEAF

j_gene: TRBJ2-1
v_gene: TRBV7-8
CDR3aa: ASSSSRGFSYNEQF

j_gene: TRBJ1-4
v_gene: TRBV12-5
CDR3aa: ASGLGTDLNEKLF

j_gene: TRBJ2-1
v_gene: TRBV7-2
CDR3aa: ASSPGQSGYNEQF

j_gene: TRBJ2-7
v_gene: TRBV5-5
CDR3aa: ASSLNRAYEQY

j_gene: TRBJ2-1
v_gene: TRBV12-5
CDR3aa: ASGLVATWGDRDYNEQF

j_gene: TRBJ2-3
v_gene: TRBV9
CDR3aa: ASSVGALGGVSTDTQY

j_gene: TRBJ2-7
v_gene: TRBV11-2
CDR3aa: ASSFHGQVLYEQY

j_gene: TRBJ1-1
v_gene: TRBV13
CDR3aa: ASSLSEARKGFGKAMNTEAF

j_gene: TRBJ2-7
v_gene: TRBV9
CDR3aa: ASSVGTGTYEQY